The 28 T cell receptor beta chains in this list originate from one sample, sequenced in a study of shared clonotypes between healthy human individuals. The data were produced by immunoSEQ multiplex PCR, yet TCRdb's version contains in-frame clones alone and is incomplete. The sample includes about 640,000 clones, roughly 70% of them seen just once. Specimen: memory CD4+ T cells sorted from blood. Subset denoted: CD45RA-negative fraction. The origin of the receptors is a woman in her twenties or thirties in good health.

The table lists this clone with many counts. The chain employs TRBV6-5 and TRBJ1-1; D might be TRBD1 (5 bases). Germline-derived CDR1 and CDR2 are MNHEY and SVGAGI. CDR3 length equals 14 residues. V gave up 7 bases and J gave up 1 base, with 13 bases separating them. CDR3 sequence reads: CASKRVGTNTEAFF. The CDR3 nucleotides are TGTGCCAGCAAACGGGTCGGGACGAACACTGAAGCTTTCTTT.

This chain links TRBV11-2 with TRBJ1-2, with 11 bases fitting TRBD1. The CDR3 length is 14 residues. Looked up from germline, CDR1 is SGHAT and CDR2 is FQNNGV. Trimming removed 7 bases from V and 4 bases from J; junction bases left unmatched: 5. CDR3 sequence (DNA): TGTGCCAGCAAACCCGGGACAGGGGGCTATGGCTACACCTTC. Protein sequence: CASKPGTGGYGYTF.

The chain links TRBV5-1 to TRBJ2-6; D is ambiguous. This CDR3 contains 17 residues. V lost 4 bases and J 3 bases, leaving 17 bases between the germline ends. The germline V gene has CDR1 SGHRS and CDR2 YFSETQ. The CDR3 reads CASSPLSTADGANVLTF. The CDR3 DNA follows: TGCGCCAGCAGCCCTTTATCAACGGCAGATGGGGCCAACGTCCTGACTTTC.

J is TRBJ2-7 and V is TRBV27; the D gene could be TRBD1 or TRBD2 (5 bases each). The CDR3 length is 17 residues. With 1 base removed from V and 0 bases from J, the gap between germline ends came to 16 bases. From germline, CDR1 is MNHEY and CDR2 SMNVEV (reference sequence). The CDR3 nucleotides read TGTGCCAGCAGTTTATTCCCCGGGACGGACCACTCCTACGAGCAGTACTTC. Its protein is CASSLFPGTDHSYEQYF.

The chain combines TRBV10-3 with TRBJ2-5; TRBD2 is a possible D gene (6 bases). The germline gives CDR1 ENHRY, CDR2 SYGVKD. The CDR3 consists of 14 residues. The ends were cut back, 4 bases at V and 1 base at J, with 10 bases in the middle. The CDR3 sequence is CAISAGVSQETQYF. The CDR3 DNA is TGTGCCATCAGTGCGGGAGTCTCCCAAGAGACCCAGTACTTC.

This clone was observed a single time. This clone may be a read error of a much larger clone one base away. This chain joins TRBV11-1 and TRBJ1-4, with TRBD1 identical over 9 bases. The junction had 4 bases not matched to a gene; V was cut back by 5 bases and J by 6 bases. Germline V lookup: CDR1 SGHAT, CDR2 FQDESV (reference sequence). The CDR3 has 14 residues. The CDR3 nucleotides read TGTGCCAGCAGCCCCGACAGGGGGGATGAAAAACTGTTTTTT. Translated, it gives CASSPDRGDEKLFF.

This chain links TRBV6-5 with TRBJ1-5; D perhaps matches TRBD1 (6 bases). CDR1 and CDR2 from the germline V gene are MNHEY and SVGAGI. The CDR3 is 15 amino acids. The germline V and J ends were trimmed by 7 bases and 1 base, with 14 bases remaining between them. CDR3 DNA: TGTGCCAGCAAAAGGGGGGCGTCGAGCAATCAGCCCCAGCATTTT. Its translation: CASKRGASSNQPQHF.

V and J are TRBV9 and TRBJ2-5, with D perhaps matching TRBD1 or TRBD2 (5 bases each). V shed 4 bases and J shed 5 bases, with 12 bases lying between them. CDR3 size: 13 residues. The germline gives CDR1 SGDLS, CDR2 YYNGEE. The CDR3 sequence is CASSLPGLETQYF. The CDR3 nucleotides read TGTGCCAGCAGCCTCCCGGGGCTGGAGACCCAGTACTTC.

The J gene is TRBJ1-4, the V gene TRBV30, with no clear D. V shed 0 bases and J shed 8 bases, with 7 bases lying between them. This CDR3 has 12 amino acids. Germline V lookup: CDR1 GTSNPN, CDR2 SVGIG (reference sequence). In nucleotides, the CDR3 is TGTGCCTGGAGTGTACTAGGAGAAAAACTGTTTTTT. This translates into CAWSVLGEKLFF.

Here the CDR3 DNA reads TGCGCCAGCAGCTTCAGGACAGGGAGCTCCTACAATGAGCAGTTCTTC. This gives the protein CASSFRTGSSYNEQFF. This rearrangement joins TRBV5-1 to TRBJ2-1; TRBD1 agrees at 8 bases. There are 16 residues in the CDR3. With V trimmed by 2 bases and J by 0 bases, 4 bases remained unmatched. CDR1 and CDR2 from the germline V gene are SGHRS and YFSETQ.

This clone was seen only once. This chain connects TRBV4-2 to TRBJ2-7; TRBD2 is a possible D gene (6 bases). The CDR3 is 14 amino acids. In germline, CDR1 is LGHNA, CDR2 YNFKEQ. Trimming took off 1 base at V and 4 bases at J, with 11 bases between the two ends. In DNA form, the CDR3 reads TGTGCCAGCAGCCAAGGGGACTTCGATTACGAGCAGTACTTC. This gives the protein CASSQGDFDYEQYF.

This clone was seen more than once but under ten times. The chain uses TRBV19 and TRBJ1-2, with a weak D call TRBD1 (5 bases). The V and J ends lost 8 bases and 2 bases respectively, with 12 bases between them. CDR3 length: 13 residues. CDR1 and CDR2 from the germline V gene are LNHDA and SQIVND (reference sequence). The CDR3 DNA reads TGTGCCAGTCTTCCAGGGCCGAACTATGGCTACACCTTC. This translates into CASLPGPNYGYTF. Full variable domain (missing parts from reference TRBV19 and TRBJ1-2): DGGITQSPKYLFRKEGQNVTLSCEQNLNHDAMYWYRQDPGQGLRLIYYSQIVNDFQKGDIAEGYSVSREKKESFPLTVTSAQKNPTAFYLCASLPGPNYGYTFGSGTRLTVV.

This clone showed up just a few times. The V and J genes are TRBV30 and TRBJ2-4, with D hard to call. The CDR3 has 16 amino acids. The V gene's germline CDR1 is GTSNPN and CDR2 SVGIG (reference sequence). V lost 2 bases and J lost 1, with 15 bases in between. CDR3 DNA: TGTGCCTGGAGTCTCACGGCCAGGCTGGCCAAAAACATTCAGTACTTC. Translating it yields CAWSLTARLAKNIQYF.

The table lists this clone with a few counts. The V call is TRBV11-2, the J call TRBJ1-1, with D perhaps matching TRBD1 (5 bases). The CDR3 sequence is 17 residues long. V was pared by 1 base and J by 0 bases, with 15 bases between. Per germline, CDR1 SGHAT and CDR2 FQNNGV. This CDR3 is CASSLGGMGRLNTEAFF. DNA of the CDR3: TGTGCCAGCAGCTTAGGGGGTATGGGACGGCTGAACACTGAAGCTTTCTTT.

This clone was detected only once. The chain couples TRBV28 to TRBJ2-7; the D gene could be TRBD1 or TRBD2 (6 bases each). The CDR3 length is 14 residues. V was cut by 6 bases and J by 4 bases, with 16 bases left in between. Germline V gene data show CDR1 as MDHEN and CDR2 as SYDVKM. The CDR3 DNA sequence: TGTGCCAGCAGGCGGGACAAGGGGTGGTACGAGCAGTACTTC. Amino acids: CASRRDKGWYEQYF.

This clone was seen just once. The rearrangement joins TRBV12-5 to TRBJ1-1; 10 positions agree with TRBD1. This CDR3 contains 16 residues. The germline V gene encodes CDR1 LGHNT and CDR2 FRNRAP. The V and J ends lost 0 bases and 8 bases, in that order; junction bases with no gene match: 9. Here the CDR3 reads CASGLVLGTGEREAFF. CDR3 DNA: TGTGCTAGTGGTTTGGTACTAGGGACAGGGGAAAGAGAAGCTTTCTTT.

The chain uses TRBV7-2 and TRBJ1-5; no clear D gene. The germline V gene has CDR1 SGHTA and CDR2 FQGNSA. This CDR3 spans 15 amino acids. The ends were cut back, 5 bases at V and 5 bases at J, with 16 bases in the middle. For the CDR3, the DNA is TGTGCCAGCAGCCAAAATGCCCTGATTCATCAGCCCCAGCATTTT. Its protein is CASSQNALIHQPQHF.

The chain combines TRBV18 with TRBJ2-7; D uncertain. V gave up 0 bases and J gave up 3 bases, with 6 bases separating them. This CDR3 comprises 13 residues. Germline V gene lookup returns CDR1 KGHSH and CDR2 LQKENI. The CDR3: CASSPPPDYEQYF. DNA for the CDR3: TGTGCCAGCTCACCACCGCCGGACTACGAGCAGTACTTC.

V gene TRBV6-5 combines with J gene TRBJ2-5; D is unresolved. The V end was cut by 4 bases, the J end by 5 bases, with 17 bases between. Germline assignment: CDR1 MNHEY and CDR2 SVGAGI. The CDR3 runs to 15 residues. CDR3 residues: CASSSWSPRRETQYF. The DNA for the CDR3 is TGTGCCAGCAGTTCGTGGAGCCCCCGGCGGGAGACCCAGTACTTC.

The V call is TRBV4-1, the J call TRBJ1-1, with TRBD1 matching 9 bases. CDR3 size: 13 residues. From germline, CDR1 is MGHRA and CDR2 YSYEKL. V dropped 3 bases and J dropped 10; count of bases not matched to a gene: 6. CDR3 sequence (DNA): TGCGCCAGCAGCCAGACAGGGGGAGTTGGAGCTTTCTTT. Translated: CASSQTGGVGAFF.

On this clone: A far larger clone is off by one base, so a read error is likely. The gene calls are TRBV6-5 and TRBJ1-5; tentative D call: TRBD1 (6 bases). The length of the CDR3 is 15 residues. Trimming left V 5 bases short and J 0 bases short, with 11 bases between. CDR1 and CDR2 (germline): MNHEY, SVGAGI. In nucleotides, the CDR3 is TGTGCCAGCAGTAAGGACAGAAATAGCAATCAGCCCCAGCATTTT. Its protein product is CASSKDRNSNQPQHF.

The V call is TRBV4-1, the J call TRBJ2-7, with D unclear. The CDR3 sequence is 11 residues long. V lost 5 bases and J 4 bases, leaving 6 bases between the germline ends. Germline V lookup: CDR1 MGHRA, CDR2 YSYEKL. CDR3 nucleotides: TGCGCCAGCAGCGACGCGTACGAGCAGTACTTC. Encoded protein: CASSDAYEQYF.

This chain uses TRBV6-8 with TRBJ2-7, with 14 bases identical to TRBD2. The CDR3 contains 16 residues. CDR1 is MNHGY, CDR2 SAAAGT, per germline. Losses at the gene ends were 6 bases for V and 4 bases for J; bases not matched to a gene: 8. The CDR3 sequence: CASRSGTSGSKYEQYF. The DNA for the CDR3 is TGTGCCAGCAGATCTGGGACTAGCGGGAGTAAGTACGAGCAGTACTTC.

This clone was observed a handful of times. The V gene is TRBV5-1, the J gene TRBJ1-2, with a possible D match to TRBD1 (5 bases). V lost 1 base to trimming and J lost 5 bases, with 12 bases between them. CDR3 size: 14 residues. The germline V gene encodes CDR1 SGHRS and CDR2 YFSETQ. The CDR3 reads CASSLQGGSYGYTF. DNA of the CDR3: TGCGCCAGCAGCTTGCAGGGCGGGAGTTATGGCTACACCTTC.

In its sample, this clone was seen many times. This chain uses TRBV2 with TRBJ2-1; 13 bases fit TRBD2. The V and J ends lost 8 bases and 5 bases, in that order; junction bases with no gene match: 9. Germline loops: CDR1 SNHLY, CDR2 FYNNEI. The length of the CDR3 is 16 residues. CDR3 sequence (DNA): TGTGCCAGCGGACCCGGGACTAGCGGGATAAACAATGAGCAGTTCTTC. Its translation: CASGPGTSGINNEQFF.

The rearrangement links TRBV27 to TRBJ1-5, with 7 bases matching TRBD1. Germline V gene data show CDR1 as MNHEY and CDR2 as SMNVEV (reference sequence). The CDR3 consists of 16 residues. The J segment lost 2 bases and the V segment lost 5 bases, leaving 9 bases of the junction unmatched. In DNA form, the CDR3 reads TGTGCCAGCAGTGGCAGAGGGGGCTCGGGCAATCAGCCCCAGCATTTT. This translates into CASSGRGGSGNQPQHF.

J is TRBJ2-7 and V is TRBV5-1; tentative D call: TRBD1 (6 bases). From germline, CDR1 is SGHRS and CDR2 YFSETQ. V lost 1 base and J lost 6, with 14 bases in between. This CDR3 is 14 amino acids long. The CDR3 is CASSLRWTVSEQYF. The CDR3 DNA reads TGCGCCAGCAGCTTGCGATGGACAGTCTCCGAGCAGTACTTC. Supplemented by reference TRBV5-1 and TRBJ2-7, the full variable domain reads KAGVTQTPRYLIKTRGQQVTLSCSPISGHRSVSWYQQTPGQGLQFLFEYFSETQRNKGNFPGRFSGRQFSNSRSEMNVSTLELGDSALYLCASSLRWTVSEQYFGPGTRLTVT.

Remarks on this clone: This sample also contains other DNA sequences that code for the same CDR3. The V gene is TRBV18, the J gene TRBJ1-1; D not certain. Germline-derived CDR1 and CDR2 are KGHSH and LQKENI. The CDR3 is made up of 13 amino acids. Trimming pared 2 bases from V and 2 bases from J, leaving 6 bases between. CDR3 coding DNA: TGTGCCAGCTCACCAAGCCTAAACACTGAAGCTTTCTTT. Residues: CASSPSLNTEAFF.